Below are 23 T cell receptor beta chains sequenced from a single sample in a study of OX40 agonist ivuxolimab in advanced cancers. The table came from immunoSEQ multiplex PCR; TCRdb's copy has only in-frame clones and leaves some out. The sample records about 61,000 clones, roughly 90% being singletons. This specimen consisted of CD4+ or CD8+ T cells sorted from blood, obtained in a trial of the OX40 agonist ivuxolimab. These receptors came from an adult with an advanced solid tumor such as melanoma, head and neck, liver or kidney cancer.

The genes are TRBV9 and TRBJ2-1; D not resolved. Germline CDR1 SGDLS, CDR2 YYNGEE. This CDR3 has 12 residues. The germline V and J ends were trimmed by 2 bases and 5 bases, with 5 bases remaining between them. CDR3 nucleotides: TGTGCCAGCAGCGTCCAAAACAATGAGCAGTTCTTC. Protein: CASSVQNNEQFF.

V is TRBV29-1 and J is TRBJ2-3, with 9 bases matching TRBD2. Germline trimming cut 5 bases from V and 8 bases from J; bases unmatched to any gene: 17. This CDR3 has 16 amino acids. CDR1 SQVTM and CDR2 ANQGSEA come from the germline V gene. CDR3 nucleotide sequence: TGCAGCGTTTTGGGACCTAGCGGGAAAGGTTGGGTTACGCAGTATTTT. It encodes CSVLGPSGKGWVTQYF.

This chain connects TRBV6-6 to TRBJ2-7; D tentatively fits TRBD1 or TRBD2 (5 bases each). The ends were cut back, 4 bases at V and 4 bases at J, with 11 bases in the middle. This CDR3 contains 13 residues. From germline, CDR1 is MNHNY and CDR2 SVGAGI (reference sequence). The CDR3 sequence: CASSLGPPYEQYV. The CDR3 nucleotides read TGTGCCAGCAGTTTGGGACCCCCTTACGAGCAGTACGTC.

The chain has TRBV15 and TRBJ2-3; a possible D gene is TRBD2 (6 bases). The length of the CDR3 is 17 residues. Germline V CDR1 and CDR2: LNHNV, YYDKDF (reference sequence). V was cut by 1 base and J by 0 bases, with 14 bases left in between. CDR3 coding DNA: TGTGCCACCAGCAGAGGGGGAGTAGCGGTTAGCACAGATACGCAGTATTTT. Translated, it gives CATSRGGVAVSTDTQYF.

V usage is TRBV6-6 and J usage is TRBJ1-5; TRBD1 matches at 7 bases. The CDR3 extends over 15 amino acids. Germline trimming cut 2 bases from V and 5 bases from J; bases unmatched to any gene: 6. Germline CDR1 is MNHNY and CDR2 is SVGAGI (reference sequence). CDR3 DNA sequence: TGTGCCAGCAGTTACCCCGGGACAGTTGATCAGCCCCAGCATTTT. It specifies CASSYPGTVDQPQHF.

The rearrangement joins TRBV9 to TRBJ2-2; D not resolved. V was shortened by 0 bases and J by 5 bases, with 2 bases between the two germline ends. The CDR3 is 12 amino acids. The germline gives CDR1 SGDLS, CDR2 YYNGEE. The CDR3 DNA reads as TGTGCCAGCAGCGTAGTGACCGGGGAGCTGTTTTTT. Its protein is CASSVVTGELFF.

This clone was observed a single time. This rearrangement joins TRBV4-1 to TRBJ2-3; no firm D call. Trimming took off 1 base at V and 3 bases at J, with 8 bases between the two ends. CDR3 length: 14 residues. Germline CDR1 reads MGHRA; CDR2 reads YSYEKL. CDR3 DNA: TGCGCCAGCAGCCAAGGTACTTTGACAGATACGCAGTATTTT. Translating gives CASSQGTLTDTQYF.

J is TRBJ1-1 and V is TRBV15, with unresolved D. The germline V gene encodes CDR1 LNHNV and CDR2 YYDKDF (reference sequence). CDR3 size: 13 residues. Trimming stripped 5 bases from V and 0 bases from J, with 7 bases between. This CDR3 reads CATSVGMNTEAFF. The CDR3 DNA is TGTGCCACCAGCGTAGGCATGAACACTGAAGCTTTCTTT.

The gene calls are TRBV7-2 and TRBJ2-7, with a weak D call TRBD1 (6 bases). Germline CDR1 reads SGHTA; CDR2 reads FQGNSA. The CDR3 length is 14 residues. The V gene lost 5 bases and the J gene lost 4 bases, with 15 bases spanning the gap. Here the CDR3 reads CASSTIRGGYEQYF. CDR3 DNA: TGTGCCAGCAGCACAATCAGGGGTGGGTACGAGCAGTACTTC.

The gene calls are TRBV12-5 and TRBJ2-1, with 7 bases aligning to TRBD1. This CDR3 contains 13 residues. Germline lookup yields CDR1 LGHNT and CDR2 FRNRAP. The V segment lost 10 bases and the J segment 12 bases; nucleotides outside the gene matches: 15. This CDR3 is CATLGTDPRMQFF. The CDR3 DNA follows: TGTGCTACTCTCGGGACAGACCCTCGAATGCAGTTCTTC.

This sequence joins TRBV2 and TRBJ1-1; D is unclear. Germline-derived CDR1 and CDR2 are SNHLY and FYNNEI. This CDR3 is built from 11 residues. V lost 6 bases, J lost 1 base, and 3 bases lay in between. CDR3 in amino acids: CASRENTEAFF. CDR3 nucleotide sequence: TGTGCCAGCAGGGAGAACACTGAAGCTTTCTTT.

The rearrangement links TRBV6-5 to TRBJ2-2; D unresolved. Germline assignment: CDR1 MNHEY and CDR2 SVGAGI. Trimming left V 5 bases short and J 5 bases short, with 9 bases between. The CDR3 has 13 residues. CDR3 nucleotide sequence: TGTGCCAGCAGTGAGTCGGCTACCGGGGAGCTGTTTTTT. It is translated as CASSESATGELFF.

The CDR3 protein is CASSLILQGNYGYTF. CDR3 nucleotides: TGTGCCAGCAGCCTTATCTTACAGGGGAACTATGGCTACACCTTC. This chain links TRBV4-2 with TRBJ1-2, with TRBD1 matching 7 bases. Looked up from germline, CDR1 is LGHNA and CDR2 is YNFKEQ. V lost 4 bases and J lost 2; bases outside the gene matches: 7. The CDR3 is made up of 15 amino acids.

DNA for the CDR3: TGTGCCAGCAGCCCCGGGACAGGGAATCGATGCACCTACGAGCAGTACGTC. This sequence encodes CASSPGTGNRCTYEQYV. The rearrangement joins TRBV7-9 to TRBJ2-7; TRBD1 matches at 9 bases. Germline V gene data show CDR1 as SEHNR and CDR2 as FQNEAQ (reference sequence). The CDR3 loop spans 17 amino acids. V shed 5 bases, J shed 2 bases, and the junction held 13 bases outside the gene matches.

This chain connects TRBV15 to TRBJ1-5; TRBD1 is a possible D gene (6 bases). CDR1 and CDR2 from the germline V gene are LNHNV and YYDKDF (reference sequence). V lost 6 bases to trimming and J lost 6 bases, with 15 bases between them. The CDR3 totals 14 residues. CDR3 DNA: TGTGCCACCAGTGCAGGGGAGGAGACTCAGCCCCAGCATTTT. This sequence encodes CATSAGEETQPQHF.

This clone appeared a single time. The rearrangement links TRBV7-9 to TRBJ2-4; 9 bases map to TRBD1. Germline assignment: CDR1 SEHNR and CDR2 FQNEAQ (reference sequence). Trimming at V came to 5 bases and at J to 1 base, leaving 6 bases not matched to a gene. This CDR3 has 16 amino acids. The CDR3 coding sequence is TGTGCCAGCAGCGATGGACAGGGGATGGCCAAAAACATTCAGTACTTC. Translated: CASSDGQGMAKNIQYF.

This chain connects TRBV7-9 to TRBJ2-3, with 8 bases lining up with TRBD1. CDR1 SEHNR and CDR2 FQNEAQ come from the germline V gene (reference sequence). The junction had 10 bases not matched to a gene; V was cut back by 5 bases and J by 6 bases. This CDR3 region has 15 residues. The CDR3 DNA reads as TGTGCCAGCAGCCCCGGGACAGGCCGTTCGGATACGCAGTATTTT. This gives the protein CASSPGTGRSDTQYF.

The count of this clone is one. J is TRBJ1-6 and V is TRBV2, with D tentatively TRBD1 (5 bases). The CDR3 is made up of 13 amino acids. Looked up from germline, CDR1 is SNHLY and CDR2 is FYNNEI. The ends were cut back, 11 bases at V and 9 bases at J, with 17 bases in the middle. CDR3 protein: CAGGDSLGSPLHF. In DNA, the CDR3 is TGTGCCGGGGGAGACAGTTTGGGTTCACCCCTCCACTTT.

The V gene is TRBV6-6, the J gene TRBJ1-1; the match to TRBD1 covers 7 bases. Unmatched junction bases numbered 2, after V lost 3 bases and J lost 4 bases. Germline-derived CDR1 and CDR2 are MNHNY and SVGAGI (reference sequence). The CDR3 runs 13 residues. CDR3 in amino acids: CASSYRQGTEAFF. CDR3 in DNA: TGTGCCAGCAGTTATCGACAGGGCACTGAAGCTTTCTTT.

The rearrangement uses TRBV5-6 and TRBJ2-5; unclear D gene. Trimming stripped 6 bases from V and 1 base from J, with 10 bases between. The CDR3 runs to 13 residues. CDR1 and CDR2 from the germline V gene are SGHDT and YYEEEE. The CDR3 sequence: CASTHTGQETQYF. In DNA, the CDR3 is TGTGCCAGCACACACACGGGCCAAGAGACCCAGTACTTC.

The J gene is TRBJ1-3, the V gene TRBV9, with D uncertain. The V end lost 0 bases, the J end lost 3 bases, and 7 bases lay between the germline ends. The CDR3 length is 14 residues. Germline-derived CDR1 and CDR2 are SGDLS and YYNGEE. The CDR3, as DNA: TGTGCCAGCAGCGTAGAAGGGCTTGGAAACACCATATATTTT. Translated, it gives CASSVEGLGNTIYF.

V and J are TRBV4-1 and TRBJ1-5; D not certain. V was cut by 0 bases and J by 5 bases, with 11 bases left in between. Germline loops: CDR1 MGHRA, CDR2 YSYEKL. This CDR3 has 15 residues. The CDR3 sequence: CASSQERREDQPQHF. Here the CDR3 DNA reads TGCGCCAGCAGCCAAGAAAGGAGGGAAGATCAGCCCCAGCATTTT.

J is TRBJ2-2 and V is TRBV14, with D maybe TRBD1 (5 bases). Trimming removed 3 bases from V and 4 bases from J, with 12 bases in between. This CDR3 region has 15 residues. CDR1 and CDR2 from the germline V gene are SGHDN and FVKESK. This CDR3 reads CASSHAYQGTGELFF. CDR3 DNA: TGTGCCAGCAGCCATGCCTACCAGGGCACCGGGGAGCTGTTTTTT.